Below, 7 T cell receptor beta chains from the same sample are listed, as sequenced in a study of Graves' ophthalmopathy and Graves' hyperthyroidism. Amplification from RNA transcripts yielded the TCR beta CDR3 regions. In the first round, RT-PCR was carried out with HTBI primers, and a multiplex PCR formed the second round. TCRdb reprocessed the multiplex PCR reads via MiXCR and lists one record per CDR3 protein. The sample records about 400,000 distinct CDR3 sequences, around 20% being singletons. The material sequenced was peripheral blood. These receptors were taken from a young woman with Graves' ophthalmopathy.

The table lists this clonotype with many counts. CDR3 nucleotides: TGTGCCAGCAGTTACTCGAGGGGCCCCCTCAATCAGCCCCAGCATTTT. It codes for CASSYSRGPLNQPQHF. This rearrangement joins TRBV6-2 or TRBV6-3 to TRBJ1-5; D perhaps matches TRBD1 (5 bases). The V end lost 0 bases, the J end lost 3 bases, and 12 bases lay between the germline ends. The CDR3 has 16 amino acids. Germline lookup yields CDR1 MNHEY and CDR2 SVGEGT.

The V call is TRBV6-4, the J call TRBJ1-3, with 8 positions matching TRBD1. Germline V gene sequence: CDR1 MRHNA, CDR2 SNTAGT. V was clipped by 6 bases and J by 4 bases; unmatched bases: 8. The length of the CDR3 is 15 residues. As DNA, the CDR3 is TGTGCCAGCAGGAGATCAGGGGGCGCCGGAAACACCATATATTTT. It codes for CASRRSGGAGNTIYF.

This clonotype was picked up many times. This chain uses TRBV27 with TRBJ1-5; tentatively, D is TRBD1 (5 bases). There are 13 residues in the CDR3. Trimming removed 4 bases from V and 8 bases from J, with 12 bases in between. The germline V gene encodes CDR1 MNHEY and CDR2 SMNVEV (reference sequence). The DNA for the CDR3 is TGTGCCAGCAGTTGGAGTCGCAGGGAGCCCCAGCATTTT. Its protein is CASSWSRREPQHF.

This sequence joins TRBV11-2 and TRBJ2-5; tentatively, D is TRBD1 (6 bases). Germline CDR1 reads SGHAT; CDR2 reads FQNNGV. The V end lost 3 bases, the J end lost 4 bases, and 15 bases lay between the germline ends. The CDR3 consists of 15 residues. The CDR3 sequence is CASSFTQGIGETQYF. The CDR3 DNA sequence: TGTGCCAGCAGCTTTACCCAGGGGATCGGAGAGACCCAGTACTTC. Looking up the rest from reference TRBV11-2 and TRBJ2-5 gives the full variable domain: EAGVAQSPRYKIIEKRQSVAFWCNPISGHATLYWYQQILGQGPKLLIQFQNNGVVDDSQLPKDRFSAERLKGVDSTLKIQPAKLEDSAVYLCASSFTQGIGETQYFGPGTRLLVL.

This clonotype was seen at least ten times. The chain is built from TRBV29-1 and TRBJ2-5; D not resolved. The CDR3 totals 13 residues. Per germline, CDR1 SQVTM and CDR2 ANQGSEA. V was cut by 5 bases and J by 2 bases, with 12 bases left in between. DNA for the CDR3: TGCAGCGTTTCTCTGGCCCCACAAGAGACCCAGTACTTC. It yields the protein CSVSLAPQETQYF.

At least ten counts were recorded for this clonotype. This chain connects TRBV6-2 or TRBV6-3 to TRBJ2-2; D is uncertain. CDR1 is MNHEY, CDR2 SVGEGT, per germline. The V and J ends lost 8 bases and 5 bases respectively, with 12 bases between them. The CDR3 is made up of 13 amino acids. The CDR3 DNA is TGTGCCAGCCACAGCCGAAGGACCGGGGAGCTGTTTTTT. Protein sequence: CASHSRRTGELFF.

This clonotype was counted at least ten times. The chain joins TRBV28 to TRBJ2-2; no firm D call. Germline loops: CDR1 MDHEN, CDR2 SYDVKM. V dropped 3 bases and J dropped 1 base, with 9 bases sitting between them. The CDR3 has 15 residues. CDR3 protein: CASSFERVNTGELFF. The CDR3 DNA reads TGTGCCAGCAGTTTTGAACGGGTGAACACCGGGGAGCTGTTTTTT.